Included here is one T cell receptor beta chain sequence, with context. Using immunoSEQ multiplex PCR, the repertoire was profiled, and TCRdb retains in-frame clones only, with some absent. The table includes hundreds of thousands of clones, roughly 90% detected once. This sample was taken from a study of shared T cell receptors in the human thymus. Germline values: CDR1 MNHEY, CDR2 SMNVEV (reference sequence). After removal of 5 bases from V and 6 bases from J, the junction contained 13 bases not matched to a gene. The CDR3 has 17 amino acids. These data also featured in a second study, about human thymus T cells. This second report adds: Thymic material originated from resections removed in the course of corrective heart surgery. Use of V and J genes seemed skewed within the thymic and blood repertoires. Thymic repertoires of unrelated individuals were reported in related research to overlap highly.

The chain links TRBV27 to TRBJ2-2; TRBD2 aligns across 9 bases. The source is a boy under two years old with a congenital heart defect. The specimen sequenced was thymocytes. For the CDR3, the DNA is TGTGCCAGCAGTACCCCCGGGACTAGCAAGGGGTCCGGGGAGCTGTTTTTT. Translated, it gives CASSTPGTSKGSGELFF.